One sample yielded the 9 T cell receptor beta chains listed below, sequenced in a study of blood T cells in healthy people across ages. A second PCR of about 7 to 12 cycles used a sample-barcoded 5' primer and a J-beta primer mix. MiXCR was run by TCRdb on the 5' RACE reads, yielding one entry per CDR3 protein. Of 800,000 to 1,300,000 distinct CDR3 sequences in the sample, under 30% are singletons; the top ten hold less than 0.75%. This sample also appeared in a second study, on T cells of mothers and their children.

The sequenced sample was blood. These receptors all stem from a girl aged 2 to 10 in good health.

The rearrangement links TRBV6-5 to TRBJ1-2, with unresolved D. This CDR3 region has 12 residues. The germline gives CDR1 MNHEY, CDR2 SVGAGI. Trimming took 0 bases from V and 10 from J, leaving 9 bases between them. The DNA for the CDR3 is TGTGCCAGCAGTTACTCCTTACGAGACTACACCTTC. Protein sequence: CASSYSLRDYTF.

The chain combines TRBV7-3 with TRBJ1-1; possible D gene TRBD1, 5 bases. Germline CDR1 and CDR2: SGHTA and FQGTGA. Trimming shortened V by 2 bases and J by 3 bases, and 13 bases separated the two germline ends. CDR3 length: 15 amino acids. CDR3 protein: CASSLVQGPYTEAFF. CDR3 nucleotide sequence: TGTGCCAGCAGCTTAGTCCAGGGCCCTTACACTGAAGCTTTCTTT. Filled out from reference TRBV7-3 and TRBJ1-1, the complete variable domain reads GAGVSQTPSNKVTEKGKYVELRCDPISGHTALYWYRQSLGQGPEFLIYFQGTGAADDSGLPNDRFFAVRPEGSVSTLKIQRTERGDSAVYLCASSLVQGPYTEAFFGQGTRLTVV.

This clonotype came up many times. The J gene is TRBJ2-5, the V gene TRBV3-1; 16 positions match TRBD2. V lost 6 bases to trimming and J lost 2 bases; unmatched junction nucleotides: 3. Germline V gene sequence: CDR1 LGHDT, CDR2 YNNKEL (reference sequence). The CDR3 is 16 residues long. The DNA for the CDR3 is TGTGCCAGCAGTCAGGGACTAGCGGGGGGGCAAGAGACCCAGTACTTC. It is translated as CASSQGLAGGQETQYF.

This clonotype was observed a handful of times. The CDR3 DNA reads as TGTGCCAGCAGCTATGGGACAGGGGGCGCGTACGAGCAGTACTTC. It yields the protein CASSYGTGGAYEQYF. The genes are TRBV6-5 and TRBJ2-7; 12 positions match TRBD1. Losses at the gene ends were 6 bases for V and 4 bases for J; bases not matched to a gene: 7. Looked up from germline, CDR1 is MNHEY and CDR2 is SVGAGI. This CDR3 is 15 amino acids long.

The chain combines TRBV6-1 with TRBJ2-7; a possible D gene is TRBD2 (5 bases). This CDR3 contains 16 residues. V dropped 1 base and J dropped 3 bases, with 16 bases sitting between them. Germline CDR1 reads MNHNS; CDR2 reads SASEGT. The CDR3 DNA is TGTGCCAGCAGTGAAGGGGTCCTACTAGTGAGCTACGAGCAGTACTTC. Its protein product is CASSEGVLLVSYEQYF.

This clonotype was seen more than once but under ten times. This rearrangement joins TRBV6-2 or TRBV6-3 to TRBJ2-1, with 10 bases matching TRBD2. Per the germline V gene, CDR1 is MNHEY and CDR2 is SVGEGT. V lost 8 bases to trimming and J lost 7 bases; unmatched junction nucleotides: 11. The CDR3 has 15 amino acids. The chain's CDR3 is CASSLGAGGLNEQFF. CDR3 nucleotides: TGTGCCAGCTCATTAGGAGCGGGGGGGCTAAATGAGCAGTTCTTC.

This clonotype was counted a few times. The rearrangement uses TRBV28 and TRBJ2-4; 8 bases map to TRBD1. With V trimmed by 6 bases and J by 0 bases, 13 bases remained unmatched. The CDR3 runs 18 residues. Germline loops: CDR1 MDHEN, CDR2 SYDVKM. CDR3 nucleotides: TGTGCCAGCAGCCTCGGGGAAACAGGGGGGTTAGCCAAAAACATTCAGTACTTC. It specifies CASSLGETGGLAKNIQYF.

This clonotype was recorded a few times. The chain employs TRBV7-2 and TRBJ2-5, with 11 bases identical to TRBD1. The DNA matches TRBJ2-1 better at its end, which makes the J call doubtful. There are 15 residues in the CDR3. Germline CDR1 and CDR2: SGHTA and FQGNSA. This CDR3 reads CASSGQGAMGNEQFF. The CDR3 bases are TGTGCCAGCAGTGGACAGGGGGCAATGGGGAATGAGCAGTTCTTC.

V and J are TRBV6-4 and TRBJ2-1, with D possibly being TRBD1 (5 bases). Looked up from germline, CDR1 is MRHNA and CDR2 is SNTAGT. The CDR3 is made up of 14 amino acids. V lost 4 bases, J lost 2 bases, and 9 bases lay in between. In DNA form, the CDR3 reads TGTGCCAGCAGTGTCGACAGCGCCTACAATGAGCAGTTCTTC. Translation gives CASSVDSAYNEQFF.